The present TCR beta chain was sequenced within a study of blood T cell repertoires in COVID-19. The wider study: The United States, Italy and Spain supplied acute and convalescent COVID-19 samples. Nucleic acid was either cDNA or gDNA, and it came from T cells, B-cell-depleted T cells, or PBMCs.

Study processing details: Estimation of nucleated cell counts was performed using reference gene primer amplification. The assay was immunoSEQ multiplex PCR, and TCRdb's table has in-frame clones only and misses some. Clone size and the V and J calls come from that table; the DNA yielded D and trimming. Of around 300,000 clones listed, more than 75% are singletons. Sequencing used peripheral blood. The receptor comes from a man between 50 and 59 years old with active or convalescent COVID-19.

CDR3 protein: CASSPGTDYFNHF. The DNA of the CDR3 is TGTGCCAGCAGTCCGGGGACAGATTATTTCAACCACTTT. The rearrangement uses TRBV28 and TRBJ1-6; 7 bases agree with TRBD1. The CDR3 is made up of 13 amino acids. V lost 5 bases and J lost 18; bases outside the gene matches: 13. The germline gives CDR1 MDHEN, CDR2 SYDVKM.